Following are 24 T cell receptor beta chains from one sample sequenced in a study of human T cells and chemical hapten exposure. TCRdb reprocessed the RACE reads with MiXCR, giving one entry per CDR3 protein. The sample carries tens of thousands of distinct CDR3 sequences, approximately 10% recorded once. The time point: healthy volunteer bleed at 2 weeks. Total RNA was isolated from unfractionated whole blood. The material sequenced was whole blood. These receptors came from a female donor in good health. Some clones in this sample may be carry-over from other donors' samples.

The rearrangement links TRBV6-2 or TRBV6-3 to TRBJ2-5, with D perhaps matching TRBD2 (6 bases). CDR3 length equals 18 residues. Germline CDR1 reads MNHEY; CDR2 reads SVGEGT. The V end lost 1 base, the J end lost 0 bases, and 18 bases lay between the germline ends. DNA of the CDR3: TGTGCCAGCAGTTACTTACCATTCCGGACTACCCACCAAGAGACCCAGTACTTC. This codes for CASSYLPFRTTHQETQYF.

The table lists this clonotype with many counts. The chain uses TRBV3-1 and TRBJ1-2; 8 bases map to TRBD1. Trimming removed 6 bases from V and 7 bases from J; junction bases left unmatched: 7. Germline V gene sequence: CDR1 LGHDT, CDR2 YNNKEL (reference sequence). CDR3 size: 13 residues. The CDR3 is CASSPSQGGGYTF. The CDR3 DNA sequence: TGTGCCAGCAGTCCCTCACAGGGGGGTGGCTACACCTTC.

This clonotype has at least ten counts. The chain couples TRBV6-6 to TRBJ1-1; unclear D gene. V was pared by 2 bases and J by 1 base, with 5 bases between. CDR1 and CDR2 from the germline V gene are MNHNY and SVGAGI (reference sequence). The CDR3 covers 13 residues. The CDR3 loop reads CASSYPQNTEAFF. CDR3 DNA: TGTGCCAGCAGTTACCCCCAGAACACTGAAGCTTTCTTT.

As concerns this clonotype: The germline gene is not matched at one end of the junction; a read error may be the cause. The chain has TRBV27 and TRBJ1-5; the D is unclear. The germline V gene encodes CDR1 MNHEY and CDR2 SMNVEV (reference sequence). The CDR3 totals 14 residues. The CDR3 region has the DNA TGTGCCAGCAGCCCCGTATATAGCAATCAGCCCCAGAATTTT. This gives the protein CASSPVYSNQPQNF.

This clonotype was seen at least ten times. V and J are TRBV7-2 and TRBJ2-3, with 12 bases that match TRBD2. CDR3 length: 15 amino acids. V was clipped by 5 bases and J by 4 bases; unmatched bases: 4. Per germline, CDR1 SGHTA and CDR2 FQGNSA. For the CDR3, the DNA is TGTGCCAGCAGCACGACTAGCGGGAGCGCAGATACGCAGTATTTT. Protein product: CASSTTSGSADTQYF. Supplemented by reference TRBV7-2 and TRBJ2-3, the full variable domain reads GAGVSQSPSNKVTEKGKDVELRCDPISGHTALYWYRQSLGQGLEFLIYFQGNSAPDKSGLPSDRFSAERTGGSVSTLTIQRTQQEDSAVYLCASSTTSGSADTQYFGPGTRLTVL.

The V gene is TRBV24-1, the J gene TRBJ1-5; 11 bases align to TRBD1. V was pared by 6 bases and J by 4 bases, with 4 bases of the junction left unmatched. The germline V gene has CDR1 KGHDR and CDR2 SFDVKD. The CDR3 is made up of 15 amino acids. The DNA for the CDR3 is TGTGCCACCAGTCCAGGGGACAGGGGGAATCAGCCCCAGCATTTT. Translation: CATSPGDRGNQPQHF.

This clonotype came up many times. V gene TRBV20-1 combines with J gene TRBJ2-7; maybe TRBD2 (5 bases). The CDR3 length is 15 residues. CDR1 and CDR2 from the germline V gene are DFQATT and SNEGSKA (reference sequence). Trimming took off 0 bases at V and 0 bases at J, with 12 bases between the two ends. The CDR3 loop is CSARDSERISYEQYF. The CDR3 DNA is TGCAGTGCTAGAGATTCGGAGCGGATCTCCTACGAGCAGTACTTC.

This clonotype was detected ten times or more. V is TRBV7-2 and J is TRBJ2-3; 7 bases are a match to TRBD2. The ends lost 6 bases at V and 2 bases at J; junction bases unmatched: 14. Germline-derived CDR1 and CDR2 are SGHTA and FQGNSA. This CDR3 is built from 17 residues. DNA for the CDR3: TGTGCCAGCAGAGGATTGTTCGCTAGCGGAACCACAGATACGCAGTATTTT. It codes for CASRGLFASGTTDTQYF.

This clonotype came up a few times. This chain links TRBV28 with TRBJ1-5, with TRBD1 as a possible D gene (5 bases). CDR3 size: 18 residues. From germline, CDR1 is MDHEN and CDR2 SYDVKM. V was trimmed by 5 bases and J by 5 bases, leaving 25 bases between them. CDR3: CASSDAGLFPPGHQPQHF. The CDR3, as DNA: TGTGCCAGCAGTGACGCCGGCCTCTTTCCTCCAGGGCATCAGCCCCAGCATTTT.

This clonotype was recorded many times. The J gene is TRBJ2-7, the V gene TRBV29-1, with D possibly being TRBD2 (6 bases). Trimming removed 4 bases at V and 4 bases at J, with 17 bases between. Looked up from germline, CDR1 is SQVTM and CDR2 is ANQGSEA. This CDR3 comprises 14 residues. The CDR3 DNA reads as TGCAGCGTTGCCTTCGGGGGACCTGGATACGAGCAGTACTTC. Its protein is CSVAFGGPGYEQYF.

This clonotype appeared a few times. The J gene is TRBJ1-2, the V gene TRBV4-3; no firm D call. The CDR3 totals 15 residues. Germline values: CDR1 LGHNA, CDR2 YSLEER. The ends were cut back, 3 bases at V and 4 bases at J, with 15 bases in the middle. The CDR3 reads CASSQGGRTPYGYTF. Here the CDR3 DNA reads TGCGCCAGCAGCCAGGGAGGTCGTACCCCCTATGGCTACACCTTC.

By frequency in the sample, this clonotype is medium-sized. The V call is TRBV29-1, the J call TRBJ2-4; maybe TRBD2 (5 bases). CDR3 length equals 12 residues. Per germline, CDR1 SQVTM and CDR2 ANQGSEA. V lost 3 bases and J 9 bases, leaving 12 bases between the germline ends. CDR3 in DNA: TGCAGCGTTGAGGCACCTGAGGGCATTCAGTACTTC. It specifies CSVEAPEGIQYF. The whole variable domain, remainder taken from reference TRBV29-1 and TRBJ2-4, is SAVISQKPSRDICQRGTSLTIQCQVDSQVTMMFWYRQQPGQSLTLIATANQGSEATYESGFVIDKFPISRPNLTFSTLTVSNMSPEDSSIYLCSVEAPEGIQYFGAGTRLSVL.

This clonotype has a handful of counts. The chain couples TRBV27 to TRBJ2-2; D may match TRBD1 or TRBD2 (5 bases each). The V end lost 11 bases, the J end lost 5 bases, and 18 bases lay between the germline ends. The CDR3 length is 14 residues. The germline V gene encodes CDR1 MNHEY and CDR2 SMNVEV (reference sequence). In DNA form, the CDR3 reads TGTGCCGCGAGGGACGCAGGCGTTACCGGGGAGCTGTTTTTT. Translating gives CAARDAGVTGELFF.

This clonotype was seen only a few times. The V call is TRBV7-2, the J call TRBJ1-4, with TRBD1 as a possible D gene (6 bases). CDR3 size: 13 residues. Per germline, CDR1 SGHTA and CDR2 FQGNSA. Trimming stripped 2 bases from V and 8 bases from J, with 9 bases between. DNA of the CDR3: TGTGCCAGCAGCTTAACGGGGGCAGAAAAACTGTTTTTT. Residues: CASSLTGAEKLFF.

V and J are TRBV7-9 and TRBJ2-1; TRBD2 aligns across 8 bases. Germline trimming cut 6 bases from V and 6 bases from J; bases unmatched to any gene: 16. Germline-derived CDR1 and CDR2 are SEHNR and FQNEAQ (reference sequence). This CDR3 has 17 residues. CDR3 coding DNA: TGTGCCAGCAGGCCGGGACTAGGAACCAAAAGGGGCAATGAGCAGTTCTTC. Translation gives CASRPGLGTKRGNEQFF.

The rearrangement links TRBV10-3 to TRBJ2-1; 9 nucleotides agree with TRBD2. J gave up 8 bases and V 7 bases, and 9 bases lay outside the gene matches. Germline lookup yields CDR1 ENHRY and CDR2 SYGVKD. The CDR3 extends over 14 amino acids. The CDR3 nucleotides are TGTGCCATCACCTCCGGGACTAGCATCCATGAGCAGTTCTTC. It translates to CAITSGTSIHEQFF.

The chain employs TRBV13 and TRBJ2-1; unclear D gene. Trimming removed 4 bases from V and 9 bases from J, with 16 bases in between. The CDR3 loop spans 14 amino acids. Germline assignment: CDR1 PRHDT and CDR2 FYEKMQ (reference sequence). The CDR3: CASSSPTLWGEQFF. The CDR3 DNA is TGTGCCAGCAGCTCGCCGACCCTCTGGGGTGAGCAGTTCTTC. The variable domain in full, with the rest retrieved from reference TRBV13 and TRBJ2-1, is AAGVIQSPRHLIKEKRETATLKCYPIPRHDTVYWYQQGPGQDPQFLISFYEKMQSDKGSIPDRFSAQQFSDYHSELNMSSLELGDSALYFCASSSPTLWGEQFFGPGTRLTVL.

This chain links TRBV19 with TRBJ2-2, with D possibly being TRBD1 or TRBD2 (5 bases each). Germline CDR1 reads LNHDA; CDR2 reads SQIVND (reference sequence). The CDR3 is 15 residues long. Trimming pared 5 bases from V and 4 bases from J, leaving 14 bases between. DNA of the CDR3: TGTGCCAGTAGTCTGCTTGGGACCTCCACCGGGGAGCTGTTTTTT. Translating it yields CASSLLGTSTGELFF.

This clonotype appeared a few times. CDR3 sequence: CSAGQGTDTQYF. The CDR3 DNA follows: TGCAGTGCAGGACAGGGGACAGATACGCAGTATTTT. The V call is TRBV20-1, the J call TRBJ2-3, with TRBD1 identical over 9 bases. From germline, CDR1 is DFQATT and CDR2 SNEGSKA (reference sequence). The junction had 1 base not matched to a gene; V was cut back by 6 bases and J by 3 bases. This CDR3 contains 12 residues.

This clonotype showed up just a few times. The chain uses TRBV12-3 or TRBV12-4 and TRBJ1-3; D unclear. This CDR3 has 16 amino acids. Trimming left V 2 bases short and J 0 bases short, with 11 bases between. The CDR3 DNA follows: TGTGCCAGCAGTTTATCGACTGCAAACTCTGGAAACACCATATATTTT. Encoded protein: CASSLSTANSGNTIYF.

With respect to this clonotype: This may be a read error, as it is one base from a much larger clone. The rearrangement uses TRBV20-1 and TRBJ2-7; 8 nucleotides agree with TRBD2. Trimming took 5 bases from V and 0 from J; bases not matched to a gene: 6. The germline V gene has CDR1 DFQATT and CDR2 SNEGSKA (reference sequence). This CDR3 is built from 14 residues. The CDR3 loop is CSAPGGGSSYEQYF. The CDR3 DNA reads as TGCAGTGCTCCTGGCGGGGGGAGCTCCTACGAGCAGTACTTC.

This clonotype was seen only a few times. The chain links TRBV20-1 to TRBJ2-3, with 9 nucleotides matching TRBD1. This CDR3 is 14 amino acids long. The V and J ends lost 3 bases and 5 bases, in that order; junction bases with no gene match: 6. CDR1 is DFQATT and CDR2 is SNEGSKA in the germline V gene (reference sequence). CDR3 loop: CSASEQGARDTQYF. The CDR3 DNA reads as TGCAGTGCTAGTGAACAGGGGGCGCGAGATACGCAGTATTTT.

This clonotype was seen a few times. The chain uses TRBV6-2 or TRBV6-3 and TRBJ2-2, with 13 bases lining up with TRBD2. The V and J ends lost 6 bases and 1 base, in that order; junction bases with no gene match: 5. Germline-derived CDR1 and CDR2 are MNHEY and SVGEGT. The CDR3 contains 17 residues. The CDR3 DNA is TGTGCCAGCAGGAGACTAGCGGGAGGCGTGAACACCGGGGAGCTGTTTTTT. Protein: CASRRLAGGVNTGELFF.

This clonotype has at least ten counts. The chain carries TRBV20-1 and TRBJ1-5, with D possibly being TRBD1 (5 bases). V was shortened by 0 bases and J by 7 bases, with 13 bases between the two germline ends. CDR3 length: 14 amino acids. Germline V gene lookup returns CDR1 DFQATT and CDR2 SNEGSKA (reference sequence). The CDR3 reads CSARDVFQGQPQHF. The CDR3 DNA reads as TGCAGTGCTAGAGATGTGTTCCAGGGCCAGCCCCAGCATTTT.